These 17 T cell receptor beta chains were all obtained from the same sample, sequenced in a study of blood T cells in healthy people across ages. Sample-barcoded 5' priming and a J-beta primer mix drove a second PCR of roughly 7 to 11 cycles. TCRdb re-called the 5' RACE reads through MiXCR, storing one row per CDR3 protein. The repertoire has roughly 500,000 distinct CDR3 sequences, 24% of them found once; the top ten carry roughly 9.4%. This sample also belongs to another study, concerning T cells of mothers and their children.

The specimen sequenced was blood. The receptors here all came from a boy aged 10-17 years in good health.

V gene TRBV5-1 combines with J gene TRBJ2-3; weak D call: TRBD1 (6 bases). This CDR3 comprises 15 residues. CDR1 and CDR2 from the germline V gene are SGHRS and YFSETQ. The V end lost 0 bases, the J end lost 0 bases, and 8 bases lay between the germline ends. The CDR3 DNA reads as TGCGCCAGCAGCTTGGGGGACATGAGCACAGATACGCAGTATTTT. This encodes CASSLGDMSTDTQYF.

In DNA form, the CDR3 reads TGTGCCAGCAGTGAAGCAGGGGTAGGAGAGACCCAGTACTTC. It is translated as CASSEAGVGETQYF. J is TRBJ2-5 and V is TRBV2; possible D gene TRBD1, 5 bases. Germline V gene lookup returns CDR1 SNHLY and CDR2 FYNNEI. This CDR3 has 14 residues. Trimming removed 0 bases from V and 4 bases from J, with 9 bases in between.

This clonotype has just a few counts. Here the CDR3 reads CASSLTASYNEQFF. In DNA form, the CDR3 reads TGCGCCAGCAGTCTGACAGCCTCCTACAATGAGCAGTTCTTC. The rearrangement links TRBV5-1 to TRBJ2-1; possible D gene TRBD1, 5 bases. CDR1 is SGHRS, CDR2 YFSETQ, per germline. Trimming took 5 bases from V and 0 from J, leaving 9 bases between them. The CDR3 totals 14 residues. Complete variable domain (other parts from reference TRBV5-1 and TRBJ2-1): KAGVTQTPRYLIKTRGQQVTLSCSPISGHRSVSWYQQTPGQGLQFLFEYFSETQRNKGNFPGRFSGRQFSNSRSEMNVSTLELGDSALYLCASSLTASYNEQFFGPGTRLTVL.

This clonotype was found a few times. The rearrangement uses TRBV6-2 or TRBV6-3 and TRBJ2-5, with no clear D. The DNA end is more similar to TRBJ2-1, so the J call may be wrong. CDR3 length: 12 amino acids. From germline, CDR1 is MNHEY and CDR2 SVGEGT. CDR3 bases: TGTGCCAGCAGACTGTCTCCGGGTCAGCAGTTCTTC. Its protein product is CASRLSPGQQFF.

The J gene is TRBJ2-3, the V gene TRBV24-1; D gene uncertain. Germline V gene lookup returns CDR1 KGHDR and CDR2 SFDVKD. V shed 6 bases and J shed 6 bases, with 9 bases lying between them. The length of the CDR3 is 12 residues. The CDR3 reads CATSRSQDTQYF. Written as DNA, the CDR3 is TGTGCCACCAGTCGTTCCCAGGATACGCAGTATTTT.

The chain joins TRBV3-1 to TRBJ1-1, with D unclear. Trimming removed 0 bases from V and 0 bases from J, with 8 bases in between. This CDR3 region has 15 residues. Germline CDR1 reads LGHDT; CDR2 reads YNNKEL (reference sequence). CDR3 in amino acids: CASSQEGLMNTEAFF. CDR3 DNA: TGTGCCAGCAGCCAAGAGGGGTTAATGAACACTGAAGCTTTCTTT. The full variable domain, with the rest looked up from reference TRBV3-1 and TRBJ1-1, is DTAVSQTPKYLVTQMGNDKSIKCEQNLGHDTMYWYKQDSKKFLKIMFSYNNKELIINETVPNRFSPKSPDKAHLNLHINSLELGDSAVYFCASSQEGLMNTEAFFGQGTRLTVV.

Only a few counts were recorded for this clonotype. The J gene is TRBJ2-1, the V gene TRBV11-2; 8 bases match TRBD2. The V gene's germline CDR1 is SGHAT and CDR2 FQNNGV. J was trimmed by 7 bases and V by 2 bases; bases with no gene match: 4. This CDR3 is built from 14 residues. The CDR3 sequence: CASSLLGGRNEQFF. DNA for the CDR3: TGTGCCAGCAGCTTATTGGGCGGGAGGAATGAGCAGTTCTTC.

A few counts support this clonotype. This rearrangement joins TRBV4-2 to TRBJ2-3; D is tentatively TRBD1 or TRBD2 (6 bases each). V lost 0 bases to trimming and J lost 10 bases, with 20 bases between them. Germline V gene lookup returns CDR1 LGHNA and CDR2 YNFKEQ. The CDR3 sequence is 16 residues long. In DNA form, the CDR3 reads TGTGCCAGCAGCCAAGATGGAACGGGGGCTGCTATGTCGCAGTATTTT. It is translated as CASSQDGTGAAMSQYF.

In its sample, this clonotype was seen a few times. The CDR3, as DNA: TGTGCCAGTCGGGAGGGGATGAGCAATCAGCCCCAGCATTTT. This translates into CASREGMSNQPQHF. J is TRBJ1-5 and V is TRBV19; possible D gene TRBD1, 5 bases. The germline V gene has CDR1 LNHDA and CDR2 SQIVND (reference sequence). Trimming removed 8 bases from V and 1 base from J, with 12 bases in between. This CDR3 comprises 14 residues.

The chain employs TRBV20-1 and TRBJ1-1, with D unclear. Deletions cut 6 bases from V and 1 base from J, with 18 bases between. The CDR3 totals 15 residues. Germline V gene lookup returns CDR1 DFQATT and CDR2 SNEGSKA (reference sequence). The CDR3 protein is CSANPQQRENTEAFF. The CDR3, as DNA: TGCAGTGCCAATCCTCAACAGCGGGAGAACACTGAAGCTTTCTTT.

The sample holds a few counts of this clonotype. The V call is TRBV7-9, the J call TRBJ1-4; perhaps TRBD1 as D (6 bases). The CDR3 is 16 residues long. V lost 2 bases and J lost 2, with 12 bases in between. The germline CDR1 and CDR2 sequences are SEHNR and FQNEAQ (reference sequence). CDR3 protein: CASSLRGGATNEKLFF. The CDR3 DNA reads TGTGCCAGCAGCTTAAGAGGGGGGGCGACTAATGAAAAACTGTTTTTT.

This clonotype was found a few times. The chain employs TRBV7-8 and TRBJ2-5; weak D call: TRBD2 (6 bases). The better agreement between TRBJ2-7 and the DNA end casts doubt on the J call. The CDR3 has 13 residues. CDR1 is SGHVS, CDR2 FQNEAQ, per germline. The CDR3 region is CASTSGTSNEQYF. CDR3 DNA sequence: TGTGCCAGCACCTCCGGGACTTCGAACGAGCAGTACTTC.

This clonotype appeared a few times. The rearrangement links TRBV28 to TRBJ2-1; no clear D. The closer fit of TRBJ2-7 to the DNA end suggests the J call may be wrong. The CDR3 length is 14 residues. Germline CDR1 is MDHEN and CDR2 is SYDVKM. CDR3 nucleotide sequence: TGTGCCAGCAGTTTAATGGCCGAGGTGGGGGAGCAGTACTTC. Translation: CASSLMAEVGEQYF.

The chain recombines TRBV7-9 with TRBJ2-7, with 14 bases identical to TRBD2. V shed 5 bases, J shed 0 bases, and the junction held 3 bases outside the gene matches. The germline V gene has CDR1 SEHNR and CDR2 FQNEAQ (reference sequence). The CDR3 has 16 residues. CDR3 DNA sequence: TGTGCCAGCAGCCCGGGACTAGCGGGAGCCTCCTACGAGCAGTACTTC. Amino acids: CASSPGLAGASYEQYF.

V usage is TRBV6-2 or TRBV6-3 and J usage is TRBJ1-5; D might be TRBD1 (5 bases). This CDR3 has 15 amino acids. V was trimmed by 4 bases and J by 4 bases, leaving 14 bases between them. Germline V gene lookup returns CDR1 MNHEY and CDR2 SVGEGT. The CDR3 region is CASSFRDPLNQPQHF. The CDR3, as DNA: TGTGCCAGCAGTTTCCGGGACCCATTAAATCAGCCCCAGCATTTT.

Here the CDR3 DNA reads TGTGCCAGCAGCTTAGATCCCCCGGGACACGGGAACAATGAGCAGTTCTTC. It encodes CASSLDPPGHGNNEQFF. The rearrangement joins TRBV11-3 to TRBJ2-1, with TRBD1 as a possible D gene (6 bases). V was trimmed by 0 bases and J by 5 bases, leaving 17 bases between them. The CDR3 is 17 residues long. CDR1 and CDR2 (germline): SGHNT, YENEEA. Variable domain in full (rest from reference TRBV11-3 and TRBJ2-1): EAGVVQSPRYKIIEKKQPVAFWCNPISGHNTLYWYLQNLGQGPELLIRYENEEAVDDSQLPKDRFSAERLKGVDSTLKIQPAELGDSAVYLCASSLDPPGHGNNEQFFGPGTRLTVL.

To note about this clonotype: One junction end disagrees with the germline gene, perhaps due to a read error. V usage is TRBV4-2 and J usage is TRBJ2-1; weak D call: TRBD1 (5 bases). CDR3 length: 13 residues. CDR1 and CDR2 (germline): LGHNA, YNFKEQ. The CDR3 DNA follows: TGTGCCAGCAGCCGGGGCTCCTACAATGAGCGGTTCTTC. It specifies CASSRGSYNERFF.